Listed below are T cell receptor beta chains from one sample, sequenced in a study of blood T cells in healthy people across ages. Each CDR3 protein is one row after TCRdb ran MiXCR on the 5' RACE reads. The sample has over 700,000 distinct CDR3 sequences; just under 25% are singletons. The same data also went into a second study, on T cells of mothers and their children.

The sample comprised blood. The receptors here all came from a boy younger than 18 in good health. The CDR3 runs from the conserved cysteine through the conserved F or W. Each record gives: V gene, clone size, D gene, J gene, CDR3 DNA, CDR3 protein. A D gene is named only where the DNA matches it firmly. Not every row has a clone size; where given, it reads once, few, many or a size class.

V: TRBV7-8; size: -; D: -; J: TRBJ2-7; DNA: TGTGCCAGCAGCTTAGGGGGGGCAGGGTCGGCCTACGAGCAGTACTTC; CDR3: CASSLGGAGSAYEQYF
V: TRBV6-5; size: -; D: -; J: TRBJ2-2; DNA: TGTGCCAGCAGTTCAGCGTATAACCCGAACACCGGGGAGCTGTTTTTT; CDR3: CASSSAYNPNTGELFF
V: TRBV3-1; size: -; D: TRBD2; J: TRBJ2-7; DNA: TGTGCCAGCAGCCAACTTGGGCGGGAGGACGAGCAGTACTTC; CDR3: CASSQLGREDEQYF
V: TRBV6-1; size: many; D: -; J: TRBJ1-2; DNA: TGTGCCAGCAGTGAAGGATGGGGGGGGAACTATGGCTACACCTTC; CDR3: CASSEGWGGNYGYTF
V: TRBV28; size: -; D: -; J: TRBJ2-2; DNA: TGTGCCAGCAGTTTAATTAGTTTGGGACTCGTTTACACCGGGGAGCTGTTTTTT; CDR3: CASSLISLGLVYTGELFF
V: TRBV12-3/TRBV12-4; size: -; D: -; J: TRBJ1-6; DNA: TGTGCCAGCAGTCCTAGTGGTTCCTATAATTCACCCCTCCACTTT; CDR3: CASSPSGSYNSPLHF
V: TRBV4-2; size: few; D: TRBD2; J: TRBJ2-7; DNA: TGTGCCAGCAGCCAAGGGGAGGGCCCCTACGAGCAGTACTTC; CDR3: CASSQGEGPYEQYF
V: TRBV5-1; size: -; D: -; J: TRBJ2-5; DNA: TGCGCCAGCAGCTTGGCCGCAGTTCAAGAGACCCAGTACTTC; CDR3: CASSLAAVQETQYF
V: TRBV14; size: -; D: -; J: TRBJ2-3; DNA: TGTGCCAGCAGCCAAGTTGGGAGTTGGCGTCTACTCGGCACAGATACGCAGTATTTT; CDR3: CASSQVGSWRLLGTDTQYF
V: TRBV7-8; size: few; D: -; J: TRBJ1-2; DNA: TGTGCCAGCAGCTTAGCGCAGGTGCCCTTTGATGGCTACACCTTC; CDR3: CASSLAQVPFDGYTF
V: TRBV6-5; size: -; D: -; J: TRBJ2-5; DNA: TGTGCCAGCGCTAGCCCAACCCCGTCCACTTTTTACTTC; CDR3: CASASPTPSTFYF
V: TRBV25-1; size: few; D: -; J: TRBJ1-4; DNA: TGTGCCACCCATGGGCAGGGTGGAGAAAAACTGTTTTTT; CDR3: CATHGQGGEKLFF
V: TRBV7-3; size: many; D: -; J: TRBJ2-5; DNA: TGTGCCCAGCCTTCCGGGGAGAGGGAAGAGACCCAGTACTTC; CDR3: CAQPSGEREETQYF
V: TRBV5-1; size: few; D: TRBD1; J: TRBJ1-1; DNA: TGCGCCAGCAGCCCTTGGACAGGGGAAATCCCAGAAGCTTTCTTT; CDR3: CASSPWTGEIPEAFF
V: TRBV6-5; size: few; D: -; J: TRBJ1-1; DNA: TGTGCCAGCAGTTACGGCTCTGGCACTGAAGCTTTCTTT; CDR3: CASSYGSGTEAFF
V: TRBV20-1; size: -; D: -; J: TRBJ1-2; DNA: TGCAGTGCTCCAATATCAGTAGAGTACTATGGCTACACCTTC; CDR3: CSAPISVEYYGYTF
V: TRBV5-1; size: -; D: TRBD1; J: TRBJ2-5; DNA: TGCGCCAGCAGCTTAAGGGGGCCGATAGAGACCCAGTACTTC; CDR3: CASSLRGPIETQYF
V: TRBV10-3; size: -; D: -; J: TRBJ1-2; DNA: TGTGCCATCAGTGATTATCCAGGGCAAGAACTAGATGGCTTCACCTTC; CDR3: CAISDYPGQELDGFTF
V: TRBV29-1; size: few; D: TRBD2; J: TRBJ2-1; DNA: TGCAGCGTTGTCCTGGGCGGGGGTGGAGATGAGCAGTTCTTC; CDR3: CSVVLGGGGDEQFF
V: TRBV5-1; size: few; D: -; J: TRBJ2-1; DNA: TGCGCCAGCAGCTTGATTCCAAGTGAGCAGTTCTTC; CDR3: CASSLIPSEQFF
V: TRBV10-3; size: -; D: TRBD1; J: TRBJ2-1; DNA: TGTGCCATCAGTGGAGAGGGGGCCTTATACAATGAGCAGTTCTTC; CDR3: CAISGEGALYNEQFF
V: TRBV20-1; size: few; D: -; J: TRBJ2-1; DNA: TGCAGTGCTAGAGATTTTAGCCGTAGCTCCTACAATGAGCAGTTCTTC; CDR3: CSARDFSRSSYNEQFF
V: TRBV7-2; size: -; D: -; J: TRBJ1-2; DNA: TGTGCCAGCAGCCTCGACTACTATGGCTACACCTTC; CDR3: CASSLDYYGYTF
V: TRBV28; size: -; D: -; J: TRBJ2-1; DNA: TGTGCCAGCAACGGAGACAAGCAAGGAAGCAATGAGCAGTTCTTC; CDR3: CASNGDKQGSNEQFF
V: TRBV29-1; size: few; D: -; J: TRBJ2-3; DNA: TGCAGCGTTGAAGCAACGACGGTGGTCACAGATACGCAGTATTTT; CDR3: CSVEATTVVTDTQYF
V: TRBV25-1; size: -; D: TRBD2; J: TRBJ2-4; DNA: TGTGCCAGCAGTGCCTGGACTAGCGGGACAGACAAAAACATTCAGTACTTC; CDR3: CASSAWTSGTDKNIQYF
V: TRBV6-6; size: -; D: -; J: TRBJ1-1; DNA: TGTGCCAGACCGGGACATTTGAACACTGAAGCTTTCTTT; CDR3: CARPGHLNTEAFF
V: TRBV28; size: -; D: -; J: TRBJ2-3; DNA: TGTGCCAGCAGTCCCGAACAGTTACTTGGGCCAGATACGCAGTATTTT; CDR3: CASSPEQLLGPDTQYF
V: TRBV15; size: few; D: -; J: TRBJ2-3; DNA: TGTGCCACCAGCAGAGGCGAGCGCAGCACAGATACGCAGTATTTT; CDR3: CATSRGERSTDTQYF
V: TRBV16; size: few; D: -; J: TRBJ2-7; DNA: TGTGCCAGCGGCGGGGCGAGTAACGAGCAGTACTTC; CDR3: CASGGASNEQYF
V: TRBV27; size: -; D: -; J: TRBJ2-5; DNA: TGTGCCAGCACAGTGGGAGGAGGAACAGAGACCCAGTACTTC; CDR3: CASTVGGGTETQYF
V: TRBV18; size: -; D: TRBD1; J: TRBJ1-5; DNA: TGTGCCAGCTCACCGACAGGGACCTTCAATCAGCCCCAGCATTTT; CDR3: CASSPTGTFNQPQHF
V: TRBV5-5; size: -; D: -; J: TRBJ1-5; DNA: TGTGCCAGCAGCTTGAGTGCAGTAATCCATCAGCCCCAGCATTTT; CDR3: CASSLSAVIHQPQHF
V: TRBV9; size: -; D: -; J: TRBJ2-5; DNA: TGTGCCAGCAGCGTAGAGGATGGGCAAGAGACCCAGTACTTC; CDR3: CASSVEDGQETQYF
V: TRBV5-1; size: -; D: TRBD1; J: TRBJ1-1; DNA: TGCGCCAGCAGCTTCAGGGGGGAGGACACTGAAGCTTTCTTT; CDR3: CASSFRGEDTEAFF
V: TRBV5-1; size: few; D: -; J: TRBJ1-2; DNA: TGCGCCAGCAGCTTGTTCCCGGGCCAGGAGGGCTACACCTTC; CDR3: CASSLFPGQEGYTF
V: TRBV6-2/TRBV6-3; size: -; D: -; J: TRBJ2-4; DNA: TGTGCCAGCAGCCGGGACGGACGCCCCCTCCAGTACTTC; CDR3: CASSRDGRPLQYF
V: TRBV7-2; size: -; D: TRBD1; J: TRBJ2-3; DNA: TGTGCCAGCAGCTTGGCCAGGGGGAGCACAGATACGCAGTATTTT; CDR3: CASSLARGSTDTQYF
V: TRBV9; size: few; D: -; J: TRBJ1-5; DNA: TGTGCCAGCAGCGTAGGAGGGAGCAATCAGCCCCAGCATTTT; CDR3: CASSVGGSNQPQHF
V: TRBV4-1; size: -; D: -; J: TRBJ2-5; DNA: TGCGCCAGCAGCCCAAACGGGGAGTCCCAAGAGACCCAGTACTTC; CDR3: CASSPNGESQETQYF
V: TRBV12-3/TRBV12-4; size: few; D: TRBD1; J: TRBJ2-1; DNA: TGTGCCAGCAGCCAGACAGGGAAGGCGTTCTTC; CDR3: CASSQTGKAFF
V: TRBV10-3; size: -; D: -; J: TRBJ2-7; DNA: TGTGCCATCAGTGAGTCGCAGGGTTCGAAGTCCGAGCAGTACTTC; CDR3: CAISESQGSKSEQYF
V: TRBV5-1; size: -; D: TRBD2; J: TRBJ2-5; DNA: TGCGCCAGCAGCCAACCTTTTAGCGGGGGGGAACAAGAGACCCAGTACTTC; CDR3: CASSQPFSGGEQETQYF
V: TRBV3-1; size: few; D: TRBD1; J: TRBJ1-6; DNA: TGTGCCAGCAGCCCGGACAGTCCCAGGGGGTATTCACCCCTCCACTTT; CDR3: CASSPDSPRGYSPLHF
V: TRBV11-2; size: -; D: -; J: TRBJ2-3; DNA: TGTGCTACGGGCGGGGCAGATACGCAGTATTTT; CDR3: CATGGADTQYF
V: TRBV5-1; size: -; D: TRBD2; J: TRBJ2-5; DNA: TGCGCCAGCAGCTCGACTAGCGTCCCGGAGACCCAGTACTTC; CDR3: CASSSTSVPETQYF
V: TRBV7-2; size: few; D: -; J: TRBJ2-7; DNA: TGTGCCAGCAGCTTTGAGACTAGGACGGGCGAGCAGTACTTC; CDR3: CASSFETRTGEQYF
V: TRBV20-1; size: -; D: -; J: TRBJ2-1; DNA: TGCAGTGCTAGTGCGGGCCAACTAAACTGGGATGAGCAGTTCTTC; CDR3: CSASAGQLNWDEQFF
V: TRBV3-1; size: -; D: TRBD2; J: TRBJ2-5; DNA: TGTGCCAGCAGCCAGCCAACTAGCGGGAGCGGTATAGAGGAGACCCAGTACTTC; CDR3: CASSQPTSGSGIEETQYF
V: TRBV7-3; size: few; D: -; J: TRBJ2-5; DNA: TGTGCCAGCAGTCCGTCCCCCGCTTACCAAGAGACCCAGTACTTC; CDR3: CASSPSPAYQETQYF
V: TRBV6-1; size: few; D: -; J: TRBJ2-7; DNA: TGTGCCAGCAGTGAATCAAGGCCTCCGTGGTACTTC; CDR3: CASSESRPPWYF
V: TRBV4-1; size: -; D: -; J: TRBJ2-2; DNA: TGCGCCAGCAGCCAGCCCCAGGACCCCGGGGAGCTGTTTTTT; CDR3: CASSQPQDPGELFF
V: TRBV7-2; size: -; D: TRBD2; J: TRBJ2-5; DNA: TGTGCCAGCAGCTTATCTTCGAACGGGGGGGTCTTCTTC; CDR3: CASSLSSNGGVFF
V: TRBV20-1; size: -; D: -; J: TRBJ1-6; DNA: TGCAGTGCCTCAAGGTCAAGCAGGGACGATTCACCCCTCCACTTT; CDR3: CSASRSSRDDSPLHF
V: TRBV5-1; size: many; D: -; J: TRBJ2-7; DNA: TGCGCCAGCAGCTTTGACATAAGTTACGAGCAGTACTTC; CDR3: CASSFDISYEQYF